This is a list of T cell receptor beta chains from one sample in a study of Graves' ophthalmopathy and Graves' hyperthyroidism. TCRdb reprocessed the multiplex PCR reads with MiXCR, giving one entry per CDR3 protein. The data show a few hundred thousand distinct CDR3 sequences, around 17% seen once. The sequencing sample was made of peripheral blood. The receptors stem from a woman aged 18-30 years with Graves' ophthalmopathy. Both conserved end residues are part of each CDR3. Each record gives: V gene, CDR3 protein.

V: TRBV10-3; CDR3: CAIRGPQGDAFF
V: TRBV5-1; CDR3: CASSSGWEDRGSSNQPQHF
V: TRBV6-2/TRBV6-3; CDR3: CASRKDPHNTEAFF
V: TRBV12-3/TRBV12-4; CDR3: CASSPDRAETQYF
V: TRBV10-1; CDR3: CASRKEGSNTEAFF
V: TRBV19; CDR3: CASREEGQPQHF
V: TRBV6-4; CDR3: CASSYSGQSRETQYF
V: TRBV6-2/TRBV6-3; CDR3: CASTYADEQYF
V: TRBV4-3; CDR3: CASSQEGQGPEAFF
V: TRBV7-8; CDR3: CASSLGAGSGIVGELFF
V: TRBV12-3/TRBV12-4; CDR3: CASSYGTSRGGNSYEQYF
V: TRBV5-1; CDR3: CASSLGRNQDEAFF
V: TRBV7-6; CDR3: CASSLFGTGKGETQYF
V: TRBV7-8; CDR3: CASSTTPGLQETQYF
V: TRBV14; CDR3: CASSFGQGPYEQYF
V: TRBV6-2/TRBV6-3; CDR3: CASSPFDRGVTGELFF
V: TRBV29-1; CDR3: CSVESPGVEGNTIYF
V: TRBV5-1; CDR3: CASSLVSPGGSYEQYF
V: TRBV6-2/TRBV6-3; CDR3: CASSDGLAGPQNIQYF
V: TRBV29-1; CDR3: CSVEEGYEQYF
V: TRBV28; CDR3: CASHSNQPQHF
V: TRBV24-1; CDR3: CATSGANTEAFF
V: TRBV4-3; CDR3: CASSQGAGRAYEQYF
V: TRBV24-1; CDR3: CATNTGGRQNQPQHF
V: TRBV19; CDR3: CASKRPPPRNTKPYQETQYF
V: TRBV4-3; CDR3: CASSPGTSGGREQYF
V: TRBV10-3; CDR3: CAISEDGPVSNNEKLFF
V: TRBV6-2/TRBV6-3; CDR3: CASSGLKGSSPLHF
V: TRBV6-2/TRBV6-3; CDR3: CASSYYGTEAFF
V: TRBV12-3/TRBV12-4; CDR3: CASNPTGANTEAFF
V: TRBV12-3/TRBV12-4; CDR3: CASSVEGARSPLHF
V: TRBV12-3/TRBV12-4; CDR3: CASSPATGGNSPLHF
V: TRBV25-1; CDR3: CASHPYTSSGSTGELFF
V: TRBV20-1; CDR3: CSARRTGAFQETQYF
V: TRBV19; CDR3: CASSIPRSPRNTEAFF
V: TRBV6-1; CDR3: CASSDGDRRREAFF
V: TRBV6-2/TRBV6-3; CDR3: CASSYGQSDTEAFF
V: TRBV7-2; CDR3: CASSLGLASSYEQYF
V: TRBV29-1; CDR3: CSVGREITGEQYF
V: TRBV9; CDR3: CASKSTGGNYGYTF
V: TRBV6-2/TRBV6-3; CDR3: CASSLIKTEAFF
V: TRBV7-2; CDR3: CASSFGNQYEQYF
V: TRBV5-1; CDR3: CASSLATGNYGYTF
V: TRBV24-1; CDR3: CATSRGQHQTNTGELFF